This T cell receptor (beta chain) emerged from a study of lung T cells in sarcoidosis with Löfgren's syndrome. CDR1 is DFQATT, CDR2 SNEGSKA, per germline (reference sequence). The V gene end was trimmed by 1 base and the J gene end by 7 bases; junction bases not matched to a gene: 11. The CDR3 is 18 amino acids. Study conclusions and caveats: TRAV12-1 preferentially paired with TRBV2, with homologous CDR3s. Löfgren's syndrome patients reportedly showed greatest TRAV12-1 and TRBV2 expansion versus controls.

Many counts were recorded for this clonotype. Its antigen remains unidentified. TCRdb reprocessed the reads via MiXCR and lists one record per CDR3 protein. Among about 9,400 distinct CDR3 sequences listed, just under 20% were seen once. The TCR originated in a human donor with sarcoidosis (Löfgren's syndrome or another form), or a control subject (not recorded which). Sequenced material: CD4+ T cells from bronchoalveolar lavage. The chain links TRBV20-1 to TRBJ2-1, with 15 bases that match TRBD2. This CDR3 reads CSARAFGLAGGSGNEQFF. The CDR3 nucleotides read TGCAGTGCTAGAGCTTTTGGACTAGCGGGGGGGAGTGGGAATGAGCAGTTCTTC.